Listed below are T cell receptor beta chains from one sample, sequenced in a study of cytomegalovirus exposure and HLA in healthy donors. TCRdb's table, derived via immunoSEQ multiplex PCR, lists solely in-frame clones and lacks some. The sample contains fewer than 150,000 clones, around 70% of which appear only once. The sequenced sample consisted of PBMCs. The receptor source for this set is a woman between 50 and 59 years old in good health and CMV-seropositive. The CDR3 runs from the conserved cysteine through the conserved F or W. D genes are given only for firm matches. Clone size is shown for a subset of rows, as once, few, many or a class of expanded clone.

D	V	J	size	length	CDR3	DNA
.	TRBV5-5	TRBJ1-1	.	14	CASSSGTAPTEAFF	TGTGCCAGCAGCTCTGGAACAGCCCCCACTGAAGCTTTCTTT
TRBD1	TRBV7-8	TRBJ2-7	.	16	CASSLEGQGASLEQYF	TGTGCCAGCAGCTTAGAGGGACAGGGGGCGTCTCTCGAGCAGTACTTC
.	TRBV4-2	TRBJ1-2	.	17	CASSQDRQVKPWSGYTF	TGTGCCAGCAGCCAAGATCGTCAGGTCAAGCCCTGGTCCGGCTACACCTTC
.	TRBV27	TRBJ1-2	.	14	CASSQPGLGGGYTF	TGTGCCAGCAGTCAACCCGGACTGGGTGGTGGCTACACCTTC
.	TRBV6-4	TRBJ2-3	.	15	CASSFLEGPADTQYF	TGTGCCAGCAGTTTTTTGGAGGGGCCCGCAGATACGCAGTATTTT
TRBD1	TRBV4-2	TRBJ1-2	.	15	CASSQERRQGDGYTF	TGTGCCAGCAGCCAAGAGAGGAGACAGGGAGATGGCTACACCTTC
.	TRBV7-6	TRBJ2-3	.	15	CASSLAYQNTDTQYF	TGTGCCAGCAGCTTAGCGTACCAGAACACAGATACGCAGTATTTT
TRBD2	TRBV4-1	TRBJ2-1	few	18	CASSQPVVAGGSYNEQFF	TGCGCCAGCAGCCAACCCGTTGTAGCGGGAGGTTCCTACAATGAGCAGTTCTTC
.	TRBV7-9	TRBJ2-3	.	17	CASSGRRVVAAQDTQYF	TGTGCCAGCAGCGGCCGGAGGGTGGTAGCTGCCCAAGATACGCAGTATTTT
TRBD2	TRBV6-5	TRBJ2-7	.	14	CASRAGGRSYEQYF	TGTGCCAGCAGGGCGGGCGGGAGATCTTACGAGCAGTACTTC
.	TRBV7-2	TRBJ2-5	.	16	CASSLEHSTVGETQYF	TGTGCCAGCAGCTTAGAGCATAGCACGGTCGGAGAGACCCAGTACTTC
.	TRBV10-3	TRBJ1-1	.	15	CAISESGYGNTEAFF	TGTGCCATCAGTGAGTCGGGATACGGGAACACTGAGGCTTTCTTT
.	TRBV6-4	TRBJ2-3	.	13	CASSDTGTDTQYF	TGTGCCAGCAGTGACACGGGCACAGATACGCAGTATTTT
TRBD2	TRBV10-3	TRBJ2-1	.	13	CAISSSGGHEQFF	TGTGCCATCAGCAGTAGCGGGGGTCACGAGCAGTTCTTC
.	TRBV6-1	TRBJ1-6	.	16	CASSEDGGSYNSPLHF	TGTGCCAGCAGTGAGGACGGGGGATCCTATAATTCACCCCTCCACTTT
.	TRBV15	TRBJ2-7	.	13	CATSGSRTGEQYF	TGTGCCACCAGCGGGAGCAGGACGGGGGAGCAGTACTTC
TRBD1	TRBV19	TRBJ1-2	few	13	CASSPRTGGGYTF	TGTGCCAGTAGTCCCAGGACAGGGGGAGGCTACACCTTC
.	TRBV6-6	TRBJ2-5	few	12	CASSQDPETQYF	TGTGCCAGCAGCCAGGATCCAGAGACCCAGTACTTC
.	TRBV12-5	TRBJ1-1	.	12	CASGSEKSLAFF	TGTGCTAGTGGATCTGAGAAAAGTCTGGCTTTCTTT
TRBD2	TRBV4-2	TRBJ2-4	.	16	CASSQLTSGAEQVQYF	TGTGCCAGCAGCCAGTTGACTAGCGGGGCGGAACAAGTTCAGTACTTC
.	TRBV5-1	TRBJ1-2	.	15	CASSLEWGANYGYTF	TGCGCCAGCAGCTTGGAGTGGGGGGCTAACTATGGCTACACCTTC
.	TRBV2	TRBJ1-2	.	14	CASSSGLISYGYTF	TGTGCCAGCAGTTCCGGACTCATTTCCTATGGCTACACCTTC
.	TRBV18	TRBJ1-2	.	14	CASSPVLREDGYTF	TGTGCCAGCTCGCCGGTCCTCCGGGAGGATGGCTACACCTTC
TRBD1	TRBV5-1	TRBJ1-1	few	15	CASSRTGPMNTEAFF	TGCGCCAGCAGCAGGACAGGGCCTATGAACACTGAAGCTTTCTTT